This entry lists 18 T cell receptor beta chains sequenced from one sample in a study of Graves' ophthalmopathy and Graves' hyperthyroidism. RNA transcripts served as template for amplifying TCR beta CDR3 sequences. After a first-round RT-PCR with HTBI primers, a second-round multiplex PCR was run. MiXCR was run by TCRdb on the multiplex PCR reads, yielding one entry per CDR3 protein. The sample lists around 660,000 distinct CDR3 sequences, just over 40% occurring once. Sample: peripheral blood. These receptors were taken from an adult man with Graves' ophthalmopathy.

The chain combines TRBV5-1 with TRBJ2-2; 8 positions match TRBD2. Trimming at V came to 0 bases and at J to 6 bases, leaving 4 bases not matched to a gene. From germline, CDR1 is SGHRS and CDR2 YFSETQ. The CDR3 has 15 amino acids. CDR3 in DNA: TGCGCCAGCAGCTTGGTAGCGGGAATCGCCGGGGAGCTGTTTTTT. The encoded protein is CASSLVAGIAGELFF.

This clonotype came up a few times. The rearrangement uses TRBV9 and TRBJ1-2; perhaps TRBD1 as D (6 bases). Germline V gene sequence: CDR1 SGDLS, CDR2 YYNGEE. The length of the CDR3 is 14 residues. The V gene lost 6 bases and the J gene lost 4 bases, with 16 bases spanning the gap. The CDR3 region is CASTQQGGSYGYTF. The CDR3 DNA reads TGTGCCAGCACCCAACAGGGTGGGAGCTATGGCTACACCTTC. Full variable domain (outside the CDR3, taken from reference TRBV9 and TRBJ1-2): DSGVTQTPKHLITATGQRVTLRCSPRSGDLSVYWYQQSLDQGLQFLIQYYNGEERAKGNILERFSAQQFPDLHSELNLSSLELGDSALYFCASTQQGGSYGYTFGSGTRLTVV.

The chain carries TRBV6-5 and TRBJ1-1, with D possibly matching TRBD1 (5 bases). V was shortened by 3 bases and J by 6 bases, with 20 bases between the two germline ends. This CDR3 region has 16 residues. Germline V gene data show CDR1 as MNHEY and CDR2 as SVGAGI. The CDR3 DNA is TGTGCCAGCAGTTATCTGGGGGGAGAACTGGGCCCTGAAGCTTTCTTT. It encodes CASSYLGGELGPEAFF.

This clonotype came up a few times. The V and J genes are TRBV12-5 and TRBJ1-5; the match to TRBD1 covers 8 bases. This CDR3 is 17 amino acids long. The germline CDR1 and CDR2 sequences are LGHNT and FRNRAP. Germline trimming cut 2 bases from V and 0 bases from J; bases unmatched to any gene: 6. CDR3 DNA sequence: TGTGCTAGTGGTTTGCCTCCGACAGGGGATAGCAATCAGCCCCAGCATTTT. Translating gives CASGLPPTGDSNQPQHF. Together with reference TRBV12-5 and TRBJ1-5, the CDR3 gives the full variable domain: DARVTQTPRHKVTEMGQEVTMRCQPILGHNTVFWYRQTMMQGLELLAYFRNRAPLDDSGMPKDRFSAEMPDATLATLKIQPSEPRDSAVYFCASGLPPTGDSNQPQHFGDGTRLSIL.

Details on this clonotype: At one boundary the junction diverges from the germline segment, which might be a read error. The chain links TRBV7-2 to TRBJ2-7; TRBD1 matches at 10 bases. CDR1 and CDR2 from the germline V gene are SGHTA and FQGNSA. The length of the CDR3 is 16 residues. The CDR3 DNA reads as TGTGCCAGCAGCCTTGTAGGGACAGGGGTAACCGGGGAGCTGTACTTC. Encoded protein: CASSLVGTGVTGELYF.

The CDR3 loop is CASSLAAALSYEQYF. The CDR3 nucleotides are TGTGCCAGCAGCTTAGCGGCCGCACTAAGCTACGAGCAGTACTTC. The rearrangement joins TRBV7-2 to TRBJ2-7, with D uncertain. Germline V lookup: CDR1 SGHTA, CDR2 FQGNSA. Trimming removed 0 bases at V and 3 bases at J, with 12 bases between. CDR3 length: 15 amino acids. Supplemented by reference TRBV7-2 and TRBJ2-7, the full variable domain reads GAGVSQSPSNKVTEKGKDVELRCDPISGHTALYWYRQSLGQGLEFLIYFQGNSAPDKSGLPSDRFSAERTGGSVSTLTIQRTQQEDSAVYLCASSLAAALSYEQYFGPGTRLTVT.

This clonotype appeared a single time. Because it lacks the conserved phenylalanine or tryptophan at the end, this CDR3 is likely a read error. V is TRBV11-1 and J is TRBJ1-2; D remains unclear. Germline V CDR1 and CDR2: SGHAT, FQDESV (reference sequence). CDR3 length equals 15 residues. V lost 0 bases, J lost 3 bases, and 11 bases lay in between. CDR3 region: CASSLAPGVDYGYTL. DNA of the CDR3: TGTGCCAGCAGCTTAGCGCCCGGGGTAGACTATGGCTACACCCTC.

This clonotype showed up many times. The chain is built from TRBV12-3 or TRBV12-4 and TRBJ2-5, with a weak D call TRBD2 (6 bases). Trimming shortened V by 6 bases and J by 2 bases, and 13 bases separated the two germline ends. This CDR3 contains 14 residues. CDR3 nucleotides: TGTGCCAGCAGGCCCCCTCGGGGGCAAGAGACCCAGTACTTC. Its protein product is CASRPPRGQETQYF.

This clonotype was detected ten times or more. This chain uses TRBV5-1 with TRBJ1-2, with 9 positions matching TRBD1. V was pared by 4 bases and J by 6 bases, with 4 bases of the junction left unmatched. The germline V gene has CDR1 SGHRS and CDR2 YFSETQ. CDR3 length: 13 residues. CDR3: CASSVGQGNGYTF. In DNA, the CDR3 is TGCGCCAGCAGCGTGGGACAGGGTAATGGCTACACCTTC.

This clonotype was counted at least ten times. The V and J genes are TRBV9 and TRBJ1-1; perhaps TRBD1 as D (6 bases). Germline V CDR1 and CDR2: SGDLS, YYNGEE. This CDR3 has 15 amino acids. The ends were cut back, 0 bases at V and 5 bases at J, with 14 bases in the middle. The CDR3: CASSVEGGARTEAFF. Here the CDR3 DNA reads TGTGCCAGCAGCGTAGAGGGGGGGGCGCGAACTGAAGCTTTCTTT.

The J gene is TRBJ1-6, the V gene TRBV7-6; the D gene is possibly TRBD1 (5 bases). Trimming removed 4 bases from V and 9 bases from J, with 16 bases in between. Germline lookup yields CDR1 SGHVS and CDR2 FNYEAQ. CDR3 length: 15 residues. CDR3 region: CASSSTGAGFSPLHF. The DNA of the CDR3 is TGTGCCAGCAGCTCAACCGGGGCAGGGTTTTCACCCCTCCACTTT.

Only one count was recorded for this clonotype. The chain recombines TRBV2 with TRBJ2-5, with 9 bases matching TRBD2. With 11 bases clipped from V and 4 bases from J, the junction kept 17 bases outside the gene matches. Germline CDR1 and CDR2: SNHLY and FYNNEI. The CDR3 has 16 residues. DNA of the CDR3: TGTGCCTGGAGTCCACGGGGTAGCGGGAGTTCAGAGACCCAGTACTTC. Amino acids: CAWSPRGSGSSETQYF. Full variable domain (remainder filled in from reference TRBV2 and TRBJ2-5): EPEVTQTPSHQVTQMGQEVILRCVPISNHLYFYWYRQILGQKVEFLVSFYNNEISEKSEIFDDQFSVERPDGSNFTLKIRSTKLEDSAMYFCAWSPRGSGSSETQYFGPGTRLLVL.

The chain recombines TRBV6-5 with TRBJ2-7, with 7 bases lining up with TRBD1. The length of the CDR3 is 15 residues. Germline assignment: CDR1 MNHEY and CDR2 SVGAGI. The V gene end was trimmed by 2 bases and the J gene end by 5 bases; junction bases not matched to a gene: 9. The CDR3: CASSYEVGGLDEQYF. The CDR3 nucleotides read TGTGCCAGCAGTTACGAAGTAGGGGGCTTGGACGAGCAGTACTTC.

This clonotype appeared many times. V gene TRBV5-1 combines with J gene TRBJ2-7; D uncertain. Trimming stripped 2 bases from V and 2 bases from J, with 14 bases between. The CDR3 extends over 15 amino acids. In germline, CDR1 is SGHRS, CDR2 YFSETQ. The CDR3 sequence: CASSFLVSSTYEQYF. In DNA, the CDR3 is TGCGCCAGCAGCTTTCTGGTGTCATCTACCTACGAGCAGTACTTC.

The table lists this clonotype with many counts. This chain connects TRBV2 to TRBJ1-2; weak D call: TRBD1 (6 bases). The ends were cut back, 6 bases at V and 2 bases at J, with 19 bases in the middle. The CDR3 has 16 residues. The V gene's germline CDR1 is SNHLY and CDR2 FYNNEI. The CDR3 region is CASRSSGGQPNYGYTF. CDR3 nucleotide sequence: TGTGCCAGCAGGTCCTCCGGGGGGCAACCCAACTATGGCTACACCTTC.

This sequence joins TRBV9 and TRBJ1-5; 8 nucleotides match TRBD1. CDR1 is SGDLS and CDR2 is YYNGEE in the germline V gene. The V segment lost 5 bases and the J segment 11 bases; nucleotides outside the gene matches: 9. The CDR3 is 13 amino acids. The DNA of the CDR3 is TGTGCCAGCAGTTCCGGGACAGGTACGGCCCAGCATTTT. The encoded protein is CASSSGTGTAQHF.

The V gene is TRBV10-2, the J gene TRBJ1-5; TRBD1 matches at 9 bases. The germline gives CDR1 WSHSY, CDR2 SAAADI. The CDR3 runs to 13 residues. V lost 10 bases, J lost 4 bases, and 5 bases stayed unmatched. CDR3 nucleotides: TGCGCCATCGGGACAGGGTCAAATCAGCCCCAGCATTTT. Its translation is CAIGTGSNQPQHF.

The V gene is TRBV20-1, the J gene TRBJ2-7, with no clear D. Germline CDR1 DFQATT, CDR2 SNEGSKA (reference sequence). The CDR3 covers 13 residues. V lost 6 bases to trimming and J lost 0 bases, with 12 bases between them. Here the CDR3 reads CSASSPDSYEQYF. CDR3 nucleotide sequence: TGCAGTGCCAGCTCACCAGACTCCTACGAGCAGTACTTC.